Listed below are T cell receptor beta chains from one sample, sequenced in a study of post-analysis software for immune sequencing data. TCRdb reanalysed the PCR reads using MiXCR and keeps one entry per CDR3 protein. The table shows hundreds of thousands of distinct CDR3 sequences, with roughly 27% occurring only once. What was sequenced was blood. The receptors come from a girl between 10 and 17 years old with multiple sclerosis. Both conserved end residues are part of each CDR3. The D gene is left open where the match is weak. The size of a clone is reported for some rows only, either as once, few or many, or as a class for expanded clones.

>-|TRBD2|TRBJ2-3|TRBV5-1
TGCGCCAGCAGCTTGGAGCGGGGGGGCTCCACAGATACGCAGTATTTT
CASSLERGGSTDTQYF
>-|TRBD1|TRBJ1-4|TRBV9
TGTGCCAGCAACGTGGGGATGGGACAGGGTGCTAATAATGAAAAACTGTTTTTT
CASNVGMGQGANNEKLFF
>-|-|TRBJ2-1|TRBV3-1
TGTGCCAGCAGCCCTCAGGGGGGCTACAATGAGCAGTTCTTC
CASSPQGGYNEQFF
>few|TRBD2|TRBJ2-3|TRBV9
TGTGCCAGCAGCTCGTCTAGCGGGGGCACAGATACGCAGTATTTT
CASSSSSGGTDTQYF
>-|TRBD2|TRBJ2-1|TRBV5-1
TGCGCCAGCACCCGGAGCGGGGGATTGTATGAGCAGTTCTTC
CASTRSGGLYEQFF
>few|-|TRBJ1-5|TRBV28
TGTCCCTACCTAGACAATCAGCCCCAGCATTTT
CPYLDNQPQHF
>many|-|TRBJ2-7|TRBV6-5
TGTGCCAGCAGTTACTCCGGCGCAGGGGCCTACGAGCAGTACTTC
CASSYSGAGAYEQYF
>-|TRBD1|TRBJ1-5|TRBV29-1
TGCAGCGTGGGGGACAGGAACAATCAGCCCCAGCATTTT
CSVGDRNNQPQHF
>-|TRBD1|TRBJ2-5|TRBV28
TGTGCCAGCAGTTCGGACAGGGTTGCCCCGGGGGAGACCCAGTACTTC
CASSSDRVAPGETQYF
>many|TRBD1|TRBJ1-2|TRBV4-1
TGCGCCAGCAGCCAAGACGAGGGGGCGAGTGGCTACACCTTC
CASSQDEGASGYTF
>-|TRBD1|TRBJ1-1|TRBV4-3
TGCGCCAGCAGCCAACAGACAGGGGTCGGTGGGAACACTGAAGCTTTCTTT
CASSQQTGVGGNTEAFF
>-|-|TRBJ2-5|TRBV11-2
TGTGCCAGCAGCTCAAACCGGGGGGCAGAGACCCAGTACTTC
CASSSNRGAETQYF
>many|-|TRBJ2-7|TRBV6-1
TGTGCCAGCAACGAACTCATCCACGAGCAGTACTTC
CASNELIHEQYF
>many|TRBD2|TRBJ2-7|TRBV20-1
TGCAGTGCTAGTCGGCTAGCGGGAGGTATTCCCTACGAGCAGTACTTC
CSASRLAGGIPYEQYF
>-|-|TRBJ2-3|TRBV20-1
TGCAGTGCCATCCGGGCGGGACGCACAGATACGCAGTATTTT
CSAIRAGRTDTQYF
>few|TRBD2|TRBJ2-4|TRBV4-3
TGCGCCAGCAGCCAACACACCGGGACTAGCGGGACTAGCAAAAACATTCAGTACTTC
CASSQHTGTSGTSKNIQYF
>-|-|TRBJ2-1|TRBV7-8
TGTGCCAGCAGTATAGCGGACATCAATGAGCAGTTCTTC
CASSIADINEQFF
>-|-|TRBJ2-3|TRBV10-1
TGCGCCAGCAGTGCGACTACTAGCACAGATACGCAGTATTTT
CASSATTSTDTQYF
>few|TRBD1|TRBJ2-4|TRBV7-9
TGTGCCAGCAGCTCGACCACAGGGGTAAACATTCAGTACTTC
CASSSTTGVNIQYF
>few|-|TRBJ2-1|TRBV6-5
TGTGCCAGCAGTTACGGAATAAAGGTTGAGCAGTTCTTC
CASSYGIKVEQFF
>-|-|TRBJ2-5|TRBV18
TGTGCCAGCTCACCGTCCCTACGGGGGCTACAAGAGACCCAGTACTTC
CASSPSLRGLQETQYF
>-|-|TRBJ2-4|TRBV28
TGTGCCAGCACCCAGCGGGGCAGGGGACCCAAAAACATTCAGTACTTC
CASTQRGRGPKNIQYF
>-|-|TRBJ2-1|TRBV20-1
TGCAGTGCTAGGGAACTCAGAGGGAGCTCCTACAATGAGCAGTTCTTC
CSARELRGSSYNEQFF
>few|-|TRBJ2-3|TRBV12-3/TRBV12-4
TGTGCCAGCAGTTTACACAGAACAGATACGCAGTATTTT
CASSLHRTDTQYF
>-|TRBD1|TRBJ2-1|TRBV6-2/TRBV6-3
TGTGCCAGCAGTACCCGGAGGGACAGGGGAAGGGTAGGGCAGTTCTTC
CASSTRRDRGRVGQFF
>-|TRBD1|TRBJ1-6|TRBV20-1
TGCAGTGCTAGTCATCCCGGGACAGGGGATAATTCACCCCTCCACTTT
CSASHPGTGDNSPLHF
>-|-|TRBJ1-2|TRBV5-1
TGCGCCAGCAGCGAGGGTATGGGAGGTGGCTACACCTTC
CASSEGMGGGYTF
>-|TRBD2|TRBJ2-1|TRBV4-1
TGCGCCAGCAGCCAGGATCTAGCGGGGGGCCTCTTTCGCAATGAGCAGTTCTTC
CASSQDLAGGLFRNEQFF
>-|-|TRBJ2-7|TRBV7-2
TGTGCCAGCAGCTTAGAGATCCAATACGAGCAGTACTTC
CASSLEIQYEQYF
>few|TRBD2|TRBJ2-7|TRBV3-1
TGTGCCAGCAGCCGAGCGGGAGTAGGGTACGAGCAGTACTTC
CASSRAGVGYEQYF
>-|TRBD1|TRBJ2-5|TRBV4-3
TGCGCCAGCAGCCCCGGACGAGGGGGCGAATGGCAAGAGACCCAGTACTTC
CASSPGRGGEWQETQYF
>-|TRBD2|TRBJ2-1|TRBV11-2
TGTGCCAGCAGCTTAGAGGGTCTAGCGGCCTACAATGAGCAGTTCTTC
CASSLEGLAAYNEQFF
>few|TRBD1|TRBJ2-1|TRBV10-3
TGTGCCATCAGTGAACAGGGGGCCAACAATGAGCAGTTCTTC
CAISEQGANNEQFF
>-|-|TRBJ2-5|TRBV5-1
TGCGCCAGCAGCTTGGGGGGCCACCCGGGGGAGACCCAGTACTTC
CASSLGGHPGETQYF
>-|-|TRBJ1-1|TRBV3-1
TGTGCCAGCAGCCCGGACAGATGGAACACTGAAGCTTTCTTT
CASSPDRWNTEAFF
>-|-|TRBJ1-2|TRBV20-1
TGCAGTACTTGGATAGGGGGCTACACCTTC
CSTWIGGYTF
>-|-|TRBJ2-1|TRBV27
TGTGCCAGCAGTTCCCCCATTGGCCATGAGCAGTTCTTC
CASSSPIGHEQFF
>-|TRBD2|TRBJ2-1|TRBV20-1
TGCAGTGCTAGACGAGGACTAGCGGGAGACGATGAGCAGTTCTTC
CSARRGLAGDDEQFF
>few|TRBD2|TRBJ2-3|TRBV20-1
TGCAGTGCTGACAAGACTAGCGGGGGGCCCACAGATACGCAGTATTTT
CSADKTSGGPTDTQYF
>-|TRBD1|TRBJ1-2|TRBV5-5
TGTGCCAGCAGCTTGGGGGACAGGGGTGGCTATGGCTACACCTTC
CASSLGDRGGYGYTF
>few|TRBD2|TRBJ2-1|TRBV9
TGTGCCAGCGCGGAAAAGGTGACGGGAGGCCCGAGCTCCTACAATGAGCAGTTCTTC
CASAEKVTGGPSSYNEQFF
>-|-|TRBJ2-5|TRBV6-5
TGTGCCAGCAGTTACACCCAGGGGATCCAGGAGACCCAGTACTTC
CASSYTQGIQETQYF
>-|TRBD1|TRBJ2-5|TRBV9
TGTGCCAGCAGCGCGGGACAGAGCCGGGAGACCCAGTACTTC
CASSAGQSRETQYF
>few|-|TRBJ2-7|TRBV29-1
TGCAGCGTTGAAGATCCTACAGGGTCAGAGTACTTC
CSVEDPTGSEYF
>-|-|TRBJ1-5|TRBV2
TGTGCCAGCAGTGTAGAACAGGGAGTCAATCAGCCCCAGCATTTT
CASSVEQGVNQPQHF
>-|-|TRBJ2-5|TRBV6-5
TGTGCCAGCAGTTACGGGCGGGCGGACCAAGAGACCCAGTACTTC
CASSYGRADQETQYF